The entry below describes one T cell receptor beta chain. Its matching antigen is unknown. Healthy bone marrow donors made up the donor group. Trimming took 2 bases from V and 9 from J; bases not matched to a gene: 15. CDR1 and CDR2 from the germline V gene are SNHLY and FYNNEI. The CDR3 is 18 amino acids. This record belongs to a study of cytomegalovirus exposure and HLA in healthy donors. Notes on the study in general: Investigators reported over 150 TCR beta chains as tied to cytomegalovirus.

Primers for the PCR totalled 60 Vbeta and 13 Jbeta. Only in-frame clones appear in the TCRdb table, and some are missing; sequencing was by immunoSEQ multiplex PCR. Here the sample spans over 110,000 clones, 75% to 85% being singletons. Specimen: PBMCs. This clonotype was obtained from a woman aged 40 to 49 in good health and CMV-seropositive. The chain is built from TRBV2 and TRBJ2-1; TRBD1 aligns across 11 bases. CDR3 coding DNA: TGTGCCAGCAGTGAAAAACGGACAGGGGGCGCGGGGATCAGTGAGCAGTTCTTC. It yields the protein CASSEKRTGGAGISEQFF.